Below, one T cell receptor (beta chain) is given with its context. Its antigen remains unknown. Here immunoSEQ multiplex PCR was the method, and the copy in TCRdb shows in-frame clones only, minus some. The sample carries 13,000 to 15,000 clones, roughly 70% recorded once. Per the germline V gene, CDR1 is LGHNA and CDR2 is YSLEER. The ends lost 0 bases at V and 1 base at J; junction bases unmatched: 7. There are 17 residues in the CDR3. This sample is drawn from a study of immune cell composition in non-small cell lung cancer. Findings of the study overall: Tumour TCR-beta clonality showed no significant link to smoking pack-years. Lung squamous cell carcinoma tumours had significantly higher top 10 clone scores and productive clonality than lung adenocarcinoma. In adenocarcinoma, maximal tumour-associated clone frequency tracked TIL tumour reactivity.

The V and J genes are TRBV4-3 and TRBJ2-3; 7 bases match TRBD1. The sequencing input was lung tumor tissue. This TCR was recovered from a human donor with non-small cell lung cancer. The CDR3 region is CASSQDRGLAGTDTQYF. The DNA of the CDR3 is TGCGCCAGCAGCCAAGATAGGGGGCTGGCGGGCACAGATACGCAGTATTTT.